This passage covers 28 T cell receptor beta chains from one sample sequenced in a study of Ad26.COV2.S vaccination and SARS-CoV-2 variants (dated by TCRdb to about 2021). Library creation used the immunoSEQ multiplex PCR assay. This is the immuneACCESS table as TCRdb keeps it, with only in-frame sequences that have V and J called. A part of the clones is gone; compared with another copy, unresolved V genes explain less than half, and the rest is unexplained. This sample gives about 420,000 clones in total; more than 75% of them show up just once. Jointly, the top ten make up 3.5% to 4% of the sample. The treatment or condition label for this specimen denotes: approximately 18 received Ad26.COV2.S at low or high dose, single or two shots; several received placebo; per-sample allocation not given. For vaccine and placebo recipients, repertoires were sequenced using samples collected on day 63 after the first injection.

This specimen was peripheral blood, taken in a trial of Ad26.COV2.S vaccine versus placebo. These receptors all stem from a person between 18 and 60 years old who received the Ad26.COV2.S COVID-19 vaccine or a placebo.

The CDR3, as DNA: TGTGCCAGCTCAGGGACCGGCGAATCCTATGGCTACACCTTC. Residues: CASSGTGESYGYTF. J is TRBJ1-2 and V is TRBV18; D possibly corresponds to TRBD1 (5 bases). In germline, CDR1 is KGHSH, CDR2 LQKENI. The V and J ends lost 5 bases and 4 bases respectively, with 14 bases between them. The CDR3 totals 14 residues.

In DNA form, the CDR3 reads TGTGCCAGCAGTCCCGGGGCCCCCCGCAATCAGCCCCAGCATTTT. Protein sequence: CASSPGAPRNQPQHF. V is TRBV28 and J is TRBJ1-5, with D possibly matching TRBD1 (5 bases). V lost 5 bases, J lost 2 bases, and 13 bases lay in between. Per germline, CDR1 MDHEN and CDR2 SYDVKM. There are 15 residues in the CDR3.

The rearrangement joins TRBV5-4 to TRBJ2-7; D possibly corresponds to TRBD1 (6 bases). The CDR3 is made up of 14 amino acids. CDR1 and CDR2 from the germline V gene are SGHNT and YYREEE (reference sequence). Trimming shortened V by 2 bases and J by 0 bases, and 9 bases separated the two germline ends. In DNA, the CDR3 is TGTGCCAGCAGCTTTGGACAGAGCTCCTACGAGCAGTACTTC. Protein sequence: CASSFGQSSYEQYF.

This chain joins TRBV5-4 and TRBJ2-3, with a weak D call TRBD1 (6 bases). The ends were cut back, 4 bases at V and 0 bases at J, with 9 bases in the middle. Germline assignment: CDR1 SGHNT and CDR2 YYREEE (reference sequence). This CDR3 is built from 14 residues. The CDR3 DNA is TGTGCCAGCAGCAGTGGACAGAGCACAGATACGCAGTATTTT. Translating gives CASSSGQSTDTQYF.

The chain joins TRBV4-3 to TRBJ2-4; 8 bases fit TRBD2. V lost 5 bases, J lost 5 bases, and 11 bases stayed unmatched. Germline CDR1 reads LGHNA; CDR2 reads YSLEER. The CDR3 has 16 amino acids. CDR3 DNA sequence: TGCGCCAGCAGCACGGGTTATGGCGGGGGGCAAAACATTCAGTACTTC. As protein: CASSTGYGGGQNIQYF.

The V call is TRBV2, the J call TRBJ1-1, with a weak D call TRBD1 (5 bases). This CDR3 has 13 amino acids. Per the germline V gene, CDR1 is SNHLY and CDR2 is FYNNEI. V lost 6 bases, J lost 0 bases, and 8 bases lay in between. Here the CDR3 DNA reads TGTGCCAGCAGCCGACAGCTGAACACTGAAGCTTTCTTT. Its protein product is CASSRQLNTEAFF.

The gene calls are TRBV5-5 and TRBJ2-3; no definite D call. The CDR3 spans 15 residues. The germline V gene has CDR1 SGHKS and CDR2 YYEKEE (reference sequence). Between the trimmed V and J ends, which lost 4 bases and 1 base, there was a span of 13 bases. The CDR3 DNA reads as TGTGCCAGCAGCGCCAACGGGCCTCGCACAGATACGCAGTATTTT. Translated, it gives CASSANGPRTDTQYF.

This clone has a single count. The chain employs TRBV4-1 and TRBJ1-4, with D unresolved. V was trimmed by 0 bases and J by 3 bases, leaving 14 bases between them. This CDR3 is 17 amino acids long. Germline CDR1 and CDR2: MGHRA and YSYEKL. The CDR3 DNA sequence: TGCGCCAGCAGCCAAGATTTGGGGTTGCGGCCTAATGAAAAACTGTTTTTT. Its translation: CASSQDLGLRPNEKLFF.

The V gene is TRBV15, the J gene TRBJ2-3, with D hard to call. Germline V lookup: CDR1 LNHNV, CDR2 YYDKDF (reference sequence). The V gene lost 0 bases and the J gene lost 2 bases, with 9 bases spanning the gap. There are 15 residues in the CDR3. CDR3 bases: TGTGCCACCAGCAGAGATTGGGGTTCCACAGATACGCAGTATTTT. Translated: CATSRDWGSTDTQYF.

The chain combines TRBV20-1 with TRBJ1-4, with D possibly TRBD1 on 5 matching bases. This CDR3 is built from 12 residues. CDR1 is DFQATT and CDR2 is SNEGSKA in the germline V gene (reference sequence). V was pared by 3 bases and J by 11 bases, with 13 bases between. The CDR3, as DNA: TGCAGTGCTAGTGCCCAGGGAGGGAAACTGTTTTTT. Protein product: CSASAQGGKLFF.

This rearrangement joins TRBV9 to TRBJ2-5; D might be TRBD1 or TRBD2, each matching 6 bases. The germline gives CDR1 SGDLS, CDR2 YYNGEE. The CDR3 is made up of 15 amino acids. With 0 bases removed from V and 4 bases from J, the gap between germline ends came to 13 bases. CDR3 sequence: CASSVGGASLETQYF. The CDR3 bases are TGTGCCAGCAGCGTAGGGGGGGCTAGCCTAGAGACCCAGTACTTC. Filled out from reference TRBV9 and TRBJ2-5, the complete variable domain reads DSGVTQTPKHLITATGQRVTLRCSPRSGDLSVYWYQQSLDQGLQFLIQYYNGEERAKGNILERFSAQQFPDLHSELNLSSLELGDSALYFCASSVGGASLETQYFGPGTRLLVL.

The V gene is TRBV4-2, the J gene TRBJ2-5; unclear D gene. V dropped 4 bases and J dropped 2 bases, with 11 bases sitting between them. Germline V CDR1 and CDR2: LGHNA, YNFKEQ. This CDR3 has 14 amino acids. The CDR3 loop is CASSPTGIQETQYF. CDR3 DNA: TGTGCCAGCAGCCCGACGGGTATTCAAGAGACCCAGTACTTC.

The rearrangement joins TRBV28 to TRBJ1-4; tentative D call: TRBD1 (5 bases). V was trimmed by 2 bases and J by 8 bases, leaving 12 bases between them. The CDR3 extends over 14 amino acids. Germline-derived CDR1 and CDR2 are MDHEN and SYDVKM. The CDR3 loop reads CASSLRGGEEKLFF. In DNA form, the CDR3 reads TGTGCCAGCAGTTTACGGGGGGGTGAGGAAAAACTGTTTTTT.

J is TRBJ2-5 and V is TRBV2, with 10 nucleotides matching TRBD2. The J segment lost 0 bases and the V segment lost 10 bases, leaving 5 bases of the junction unmatched. This CDR3 is built from 14 residues. The germline V gene encodes CDR1 SNHLY and CDR2 FYNNEI. The CDR3 coding sequence is TGTGCCATCTATAGCGGGGGGTACCAAGAGACCCAGTACTTC. Amino acid sequence: CAIYSGGYQETQYF.

This chain uses TRBV7-6 with TRBJ1-3; D gene ambiguous. CDR3 length equals 16 residues. CDR1 is SGHVS and CDR2 is FNYEAQ in the germline V gene. With 1 base removed from V and 0 bases from J, the gap between germline ends came to 10 bases. This CDR3 is CASSLEVASSGNTIYF. CDR3 DNA sequence: TGTGCCAGCAGCTTAGAGGTGGCGAGCTCTGGAAACACCATATATTTT.

The genes are TRBV6-5 and TRBJ2-1; 11 bases map to TRBD2. The length of the CDR3 is 14 residues. The ends lost 8 bases at V and 6 bases at J; junction bases unmatched: 6. In germline, CDR1 is MNHEY, CDR2 SVGAGI. CDR3: CASCRLAGGNEQFF. In nucleotides, the CDR3 is TGTGCCAGCTGTCGGCTAGCGGGGGGCAATGAGCAGTTCTTC.

This clone was seen more than once but under ten times. This chain uses TRBV5-4 with TRBJ1-6; possible D gene TRBD1, 5 bases. V shed 2 bases and J shed 8 bases, with 11 bases lying between them. The CDR3 consists of 14 residues. The germline V gene encodes CDR1 SGHNT and CDR2 YYREEE (reference sequence). CDR3 region: CASSFSPGDSPLHF. The CDR3 DNA follows: TGTGCCAGCAGCTTTTCCCCGGGGGATTCACCCCTCCACTTT.

This sequence joins TRBV9 and TRBJ1-6; D unresolved. The CDR3 is made up of 14 amino acids. V was trimmed by 4 bases and J by 8 bases, leaving 13 bases between them. CDR1 is SGDLS and CDR2 is YYNGEE in the germline V gene. The CDR3 reads CASSTGNRDSPLHF. The CDR3 DNA is TGTGCCAGCAGCACTGGAAATCGGGATTCACCCCTCCACTTT.

Comment on this clone: The same CDR3 also results from other DNA sequences found in this sample. The rearrangement joins TRBV6-5 to TRBJ2-7; 10 bases align to TRBD1. Germline V gene data show CDR1 as MNHEY and CDR2 as SVGAGI. V lost 6 bases, J lost 2 bases, and 4 bases stayed unmatched. This CDR3 is 14 amino acids long. Here the CDR3 reads CASSYGQGAYEQYF. The CDR3 nucleotides are TGTGCCAGCAGCTACGGACAGGGGGCCTACGAGCAGTACTTC.

V is TRBV19 and J is TRBJ1-6, with a possible D match to TRBD1 (5 bases). CDR1 and CDR2 from the germline V gene are LNHDA and SQIVND (reference sequence). This CDR3 is built from 14 residues. CDR3 sequence (DNA): TGTGCGAGTCGGAGGGGCGCGGAGAATTCACCCCTCCACTTT. Residues: CASRRGAENSPLHF.

The rearrangement uses TRBV7-2 and TRBJ2-7; no clear D gene. Trimming shortened V by 2 bases and J by 0 bases, and 5 bases separated the two germline ends. Germline assignment: CDR1 SGHTA and CDR2 FQGNSA. CDR3 length equals 13 residues. The CDR3 DNA follows: TGTGCCAGCAGCTTAATAAGCTCCTACGAGCAGTACTTC. Translation: CASSLISSYEQYF.

The chain is built from TRBV7-8 and TRBJ2-5, with D possibly matching TRBD2 (5 bases). The germline gives CDR1 SGHVS, CDR2 FQNEAQ. CDR3 length: 13 amino acids. The germline V and J ends were trimmed by 7 bases and 3 bases, with 12 bases remaining between them. CDR3 protein: CASTQDWKETQYF. CDR3 DNA: TGTGCCAGCACCCAGGACTGGAAAGAGACCCAGTACTTC.

The chain uses TRBV4-3 and TRBJ2-1; 9 bases align to TRBD1. The germline gives CDR1 LGHNA, CDR2 YSLEER. Trimming cost V 3 bases and J 3 bases; bases outside gene matches: 3. This CDR3 contains 15 residues. The DNA of the CDR3 is TGCGCCAGCAGCCAGGGGACAGGGCGCTACAATGAGCAGTTCTTC. Translating gives CASSQGTGRYNEQFF.

The V gene is TRBV5-6, the J gene TRBJ2-1, with D possibly matching TRBD2 (5 bases). V was clipped by 7 bases and J by 1 base, with 18 bases between them. The CDR3 length is 16 residues. Germline loops: CDR1 SGHDT, CDR2 YYEEEE. This CDR3 reads CASCSPRAASYNEQFF. CDR3 DNA: TGTGCCAGCTGCAGTCCGAGGGCAGCTTCCTACAATGAGCAGTTCTTC.

V gene TRBV11-2 combines with J gene TRBJ2-7; D possibly corresponds to TRBD1 (6 bases). The ends were cut back, 0 bases at V and 2 bases at J, with 11 bases in the middle. Germline CDR1 is SGHAT and CDR2 is FQNNGV. This CDR3 region has 15 residues. The CDR3 loop reads CASSLEHRAPYEQYF. The CDR3 DNA reads TGTGCCAGCAGCTTAGAACACAGGGCCCCCTACGAGCAGTACTTC.

V usage is TRBV5-5 and J usage is TRBJ2-7; TRBD1 matches at 12 bases. Germline assignment: CDR1 SGHKS and CDR2 YYEKEE (reference sequence). V dropped 1 base and J dropped 4; count of bases not matched to a gene: 9. CDR3 length equals 17 residues. The CDR3 nucleotides are TGTGCCAGCAGCTTGATGGGACAGGGGGCCCAAAGGTACGAGCAGTACTTC. It specifies CASSLMGQGAQRYEQYF.

The chain carries TRBV4-1 and TRBJ2-1; 8 nucleotides align to TRBD1. Trimming cost V 1 base and J 1 base; bases outside gene matches: 0. The CDR3 sequence is 15 residues long. The germline V gene has CDR1 MGHRA and CDR2 YSYEKL. CDR3 in amino acids: CASSQGDRSYNEQFF. For the CDR3, the DNA is TGCGCCAGCAGCCAAGGGGACAGGTCCTACAATGAGCAGTTCTTC.

The chain combines TRBV12-5 with TRBJ2-3, with D unresolved. CDR3 size: 15 residues. CDR1 is LGHNT and CDR2 is FRNRAP in the germline V gene. Deletions cut 4 bases from V and 2 bases from J, with 13 bases between. In nucleotides, the CDR3 is TGTGCTAGTGGTTCCGGGTTTCTCGACACAGATACGCAGTATTTT. Translated: CASGSGFLDTDTQYF.